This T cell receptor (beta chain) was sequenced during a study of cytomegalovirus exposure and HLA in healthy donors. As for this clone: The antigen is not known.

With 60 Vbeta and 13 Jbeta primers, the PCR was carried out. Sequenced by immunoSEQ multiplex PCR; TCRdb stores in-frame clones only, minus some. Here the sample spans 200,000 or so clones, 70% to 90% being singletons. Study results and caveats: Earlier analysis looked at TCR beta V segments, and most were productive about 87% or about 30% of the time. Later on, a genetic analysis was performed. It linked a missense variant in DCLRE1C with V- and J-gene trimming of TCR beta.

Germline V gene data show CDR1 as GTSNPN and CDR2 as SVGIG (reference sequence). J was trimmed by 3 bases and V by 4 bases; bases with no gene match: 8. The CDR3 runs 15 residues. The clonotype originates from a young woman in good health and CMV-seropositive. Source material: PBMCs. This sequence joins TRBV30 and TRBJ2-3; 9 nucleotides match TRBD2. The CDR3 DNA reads TGTGCCTGGAACCCGGGACTAGCTCCAACAGATACGCAGTATTTT. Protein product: CAWNPGLAPTDTQYF.